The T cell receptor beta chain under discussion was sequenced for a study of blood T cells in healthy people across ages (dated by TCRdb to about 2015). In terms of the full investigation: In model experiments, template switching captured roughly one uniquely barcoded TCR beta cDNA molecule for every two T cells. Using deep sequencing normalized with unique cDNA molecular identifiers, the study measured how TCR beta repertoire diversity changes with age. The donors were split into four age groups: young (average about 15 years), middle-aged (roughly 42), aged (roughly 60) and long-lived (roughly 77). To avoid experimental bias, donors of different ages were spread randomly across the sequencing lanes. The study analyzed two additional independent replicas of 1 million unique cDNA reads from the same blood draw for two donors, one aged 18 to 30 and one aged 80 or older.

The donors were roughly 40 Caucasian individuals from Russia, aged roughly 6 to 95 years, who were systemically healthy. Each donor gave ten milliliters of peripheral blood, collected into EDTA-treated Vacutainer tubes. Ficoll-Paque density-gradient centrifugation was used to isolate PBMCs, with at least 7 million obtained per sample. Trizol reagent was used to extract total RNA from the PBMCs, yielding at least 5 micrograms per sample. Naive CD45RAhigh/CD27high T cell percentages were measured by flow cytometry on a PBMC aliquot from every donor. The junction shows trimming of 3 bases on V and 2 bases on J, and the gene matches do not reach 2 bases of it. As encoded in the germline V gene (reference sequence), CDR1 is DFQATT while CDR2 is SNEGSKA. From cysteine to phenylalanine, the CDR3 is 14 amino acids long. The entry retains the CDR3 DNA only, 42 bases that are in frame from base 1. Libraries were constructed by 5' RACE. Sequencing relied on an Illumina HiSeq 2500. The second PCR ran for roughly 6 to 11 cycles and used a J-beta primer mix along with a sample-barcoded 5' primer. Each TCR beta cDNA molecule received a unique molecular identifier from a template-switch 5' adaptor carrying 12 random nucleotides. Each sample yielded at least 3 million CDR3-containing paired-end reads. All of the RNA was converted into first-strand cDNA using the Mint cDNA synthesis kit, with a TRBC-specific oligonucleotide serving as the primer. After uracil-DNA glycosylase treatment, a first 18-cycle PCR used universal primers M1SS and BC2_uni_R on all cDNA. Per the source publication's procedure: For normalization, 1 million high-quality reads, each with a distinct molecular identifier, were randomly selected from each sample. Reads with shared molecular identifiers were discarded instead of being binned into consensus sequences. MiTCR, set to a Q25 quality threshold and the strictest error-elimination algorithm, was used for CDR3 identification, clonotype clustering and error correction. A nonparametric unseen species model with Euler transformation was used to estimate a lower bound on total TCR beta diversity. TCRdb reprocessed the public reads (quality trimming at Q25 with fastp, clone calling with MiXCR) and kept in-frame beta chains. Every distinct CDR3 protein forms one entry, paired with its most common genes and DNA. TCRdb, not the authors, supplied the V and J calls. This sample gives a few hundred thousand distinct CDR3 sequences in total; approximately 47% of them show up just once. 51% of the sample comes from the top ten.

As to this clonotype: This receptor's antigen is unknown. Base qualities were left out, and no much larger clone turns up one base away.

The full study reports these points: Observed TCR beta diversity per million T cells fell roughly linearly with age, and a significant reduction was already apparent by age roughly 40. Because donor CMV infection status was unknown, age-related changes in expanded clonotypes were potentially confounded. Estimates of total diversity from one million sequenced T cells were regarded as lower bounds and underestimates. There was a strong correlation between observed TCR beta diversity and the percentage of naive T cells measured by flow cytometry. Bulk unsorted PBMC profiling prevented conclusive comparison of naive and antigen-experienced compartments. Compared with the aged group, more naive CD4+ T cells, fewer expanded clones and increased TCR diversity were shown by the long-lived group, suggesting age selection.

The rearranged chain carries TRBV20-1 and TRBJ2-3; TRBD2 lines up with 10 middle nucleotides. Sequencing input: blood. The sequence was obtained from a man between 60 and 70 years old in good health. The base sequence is TGCAGTGCTAGTCTAGCGGGGGTCACAGATACGCAGTATTTT. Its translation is CSASLAGVTDTQYF.